This T cell receptor (beta chain) was captured by sequencing in a study of shared clonotypes between healthy human individuals. Study-wide points: When compared with the clonotypes that were shared by all four sorted-subset donors, the non-shared clonotypes turned out to have lower generation probabilities. Naive CD4 clonotypes were shared across a few donors at about 5%. Across subsets, estimated richness was generally greater for naive than for memory populations.

The germline V gene has CDR1 SGDLS and CDR2 YYNGEE. J lost 4 bases, V lost 0 bases, and 5 bases had no gene match. The CDR3 contains 15 residues. Libraries were prepared by immunoSEQ multiplex PCR; TCRdb keeps only in-frame clonotypes and omits some of them. The table includes around 2,000,000 clones, 90% to 95% detected once. The naive CD8 fraction comprised CD45RO-negative cells positively selected for CCR7 and excluded terminally differentiated effector memory CD45RA+ cells. Each of the donors was a healthy adult who was HIV-negative and had not had a recent acute infection or vaccination. This clone was observed once. As yet, its antigen is unknown.

Sequencing used naive CD8+ T cells from PBMCs. The TCR originated in a man between 18 and 29 years old in good health. Some clones in this sample may be carry-over from other donors' samples. The chain employs TRBV9 and TRBJ2-3; 7 nucleotides align to TRBD1. The CDR3: CASSVDDRVADTQYF. DNA for the CDR3: TGTGCCAGCAGCGTAGATGACAGGGTTGCAGATACGCAGTATTTT.